The next 22 T cell receptor beta chains were all read from a single sample in a study of early T cells in non-severe SARS-CoV-2 infection. Using its own MiXCR run on the 5' RACE reads, TCRdb lists one record per CDR3 protein. There are about 90,000 distinct CDR3 sequences in the sample; approximately 12% occur only once, and 4% to 4.5% lies in the top ten. Sequenced here: whole blood, sampled at baseline. Source of these receptors: an adult who was a healthcare worker with PCR-confirmed SARS-CoV-2 infection or an uninfected control (not recorded which).

This clonotype was recorded at least ten times. The chain couples TRBV6-6 to TRBJ2-2; 7 bases are shared with TRBD2. From germline, CDR1 is MNHNY and CDR2 SVGAGI (reference sequence). With 7 bases clipped from V and 2 bases from J, the junction kept 10 bases outside the gene matches. This CDR3 has 16 amino acids. CDR3 amino acids: CASKGMERGNTGELFF. The CDR3, as DNA: TGTGCCAGCAAGGGAATGGAGCGGGGCAACACCGGGGAGCTGTTTTTT.

This clonotype showed up just a few times. The rearrangement links TRBV5-4 to TRBJ1-1; possibly TRBD1 for D (5 bases). Germline CDR1 is SGHNT and CDR2 is YYREEE (reference sequence). The length of the CDR3 is 14 residues. V was clipped by 4 bases and J by 6 bases, with 16 bases between them. In nucleotides, the CDR3 is TGTGCCAGCAGCCCAGGGCCGAGGATGGCTGAAGCTTTCTTT. It translates to CASSPGPRMAEAFF.

This chain joins TRBV5-6 and TRBJ2-6, with D hard to call. Trimming shortened V by 2 bases and J by 0 bases, and 9 bases separated the two germline ends. This CDR3 has 16 residues. Germline CDR1 and CDR2: SGHDT and YYEEEE. The CDR3 is CASSFILFSGANVLTF. The CDR3 DNA reads TGTGCCAGCAGCTTCATACTGTTCTCTGGGGCCAACGTCCTGACTTTC.

This clonotype was seen only a few times. The gene calls are TRBV2 and TRBJ1-2; D ambiguous. CDR3 length: 11 amino acids. Trimming stripped 8 bases from V and 5 bases from J, with 9 bases between. CDR1 and CDR2 from the germline V gene are SNHLY and FYNNEI. The CDR3 is CASYGIYGYTF. CDR3 nucleotide sequence: TGTGCCAGCTATGGGATTTATGGCTACACCTTC.

V usage is TRBV21-1 and J usage is TRBJ2-5. TRBV21-1 is flagged as a pseudogene. The CDR3 loop spans 12 amino acids. The chain's CDR3 is CASSNYKETQYF. DNA for the CDR3: TGTGCCAGCAGCAACTACAAAGAGACCCAGTACTTC.

The chain recombines TRBV20-1 with TRBJ2-7; 11 bases fit TRBD1. CDR1 DFQATT and CDR2 SNEGSKA come from the germline V gene (reference sequence). The CDR3 consists of 15 residues. The V and J ends lost 6 bases and 7 bases, in that order; junction bases with no gene match: 14. The chain's CDR3 is CSAPKDWTGGREQYF. Written as DNA, the CDR3 is TGCAGTGCCCCCAAGGATTGGACAGGGGGCCGAGAGCAGTACTTC.

Only a few counts were recorded for this clonotype. This chain connects TRBV10-2 to TRBJ1-1; D is unresolved. This CDR3 has 13 amino acids. CDR1 and CDR2 (germline): WSHSY, SAAADI. Trimming removed 10 bases at V and 1 base at J, with 13 bases between. CDR3 loop: CATSDGKNTEAFF. CDR3 DNA sequence: TGCGCCACCTCGGACGGAAAGAACACTGAAGCTTTCTTT.

In this sample, this clonotype turned up many times. V gene TRBV6-6 combines with J gene TRBJ1-5; 7 nucleotides line up with TRBD1. Germline values: CDR1 MNHNY, CDR2 SVGAGI (reference sequence). Trimming cost V 6 bases and J 6 bases; bases outside gene matches: 11. The CDR3 extends over 15 amino acids. This CDR3 is CASSPSTGVTQPQHF. CDR3 sequence (DNA): TGTGCCAGCAGCCCCTCCACAGGGGTCACTCAGCCCCAGCATTTT.

This sequence joins TRBV7-2 and TRBJ1-2; D is unclear. Germline CDR1 and CDR2: SGHTA and FQGNSA. V lost 1 base and J 6 bases, leaving 12 bases between the germline ends. This CDR3 spans 14 amino acids. In DNA, the CDR3 is TGTGCCAGCAGCTTAGGAATAGGATCGGATGGCTACACCTTC. Amino acids: CASSLGIGSDGYTF.

The chain uses TRBV11-2 and TRBJ2-1, with TRBD2 as a possible D gene (6 bases). V gave up 6 bases and J gave up 7 bases, with 19 bases separating them. Looked up from germline, CDR1 is SGHAT and CDR2 is FQNNGV. The CDR3 is 15 amino acids. CDR3 in amino acids: CASSPTSRVWNEQFF. The CDR3, as DNA: TGTGCCAGCAGTCCTACTAGCAGAGTTTGGAATGAGCAGTTCTTC.

In its sample, this clonotype was seen a few times. The genes are TRBV28 and TRBJ1-6; D gene uncertain. The V gene lost 2 bases and the J gene lost 0 bases, with 14 bases spanning the gap. This CDR3 region has 18 residues. Germline values: CDR1 MDHEN, CDR2 SYDVKM. For the CDR3, the DNA is TGTGCCAGCAGTTTAAGGGTTAGGACGAGCTCCTATAATTCACCCCTCCACTTT. Its translation: CASSLRVRTSSYNSPLHF. Full variable domain (outside the CDR3, taken from reference TRBV28 and TRBJ1-6): DVKVTQSSRYLVKRTGEKVFLECVQDMDHENMFWYRQDPGLGLRLIYFSYDVKMKEKGDIPEGYSVSREKKERFSLILESASTNQTSMYLCASSLRVRTSSYNSPLHFGNGTRLTVT.

V and J are TRBV2 and TRBJ2-1; a weak D match, TRBD2 (5 bases). V was pared by 6 bases and J by 8 bases, with 8 bases between. The CDR3 runs 11 residues. Germline CDR1 and CDR2: SNHLY and FYNNEI. DNA of the CDR3: TGTGCCAGCAGACTAGTGGATGAGCAGTTCTTC. Translation: CASRLVDEQFF.

Ten or more counts support this clonotype. The chain combines TRBV5-4 with TRBJ2-2; D might be TRBD2 (6 bases). Germline CDR1 SGHNT, CDR2 YYREEE (reference sequence). V lost 4 bases and J 4 bases, leaving 17 bases between the germline ends. The CDR3 is 16 amino acids. CDR3 nucleotides: TGTGCCAGCAGCCGTCTGAGTGGGGGAGGCACCGGGGAGCTGTTTTTT. Amino acids: CASSRLSGGGTGELFF.

The gene calls are TRBV20-1 and TRBJ1-3; maybe TRBD1 (5 bases). V was cut by 5 bases and J by 2 bases, with 10 bases left in between. Germline loops: CDR1 DFQATT, CDR2 SNEGSKA (reference sequence). The CDR3 length is 13 residues. The CDR3 DNA is TGCAGTGCTGCGGAGGGGCCTGGAAACACCATATATTTT. Protein sequence: CSAAEGPGNTIYF.

The chain joins TRBV7-6 to TRBJ1-6; D not certain. The CDR3 has 20 amino acids. Germline assignment: CDR1 SGHVS and CDR2 FNYEAQ. V was pared by 0 bases and J by 0 bases, with 18 bases between. The CDR3 DNA reads as TGTGCCAGCAGCTTAGCGCCCACTGGGATACAAAGCTCCTATAATTCACCCCTCCACTTT. It translates to CASSLAPTGIQSSYNSPLHF.

This clonotype appeared a few times. The genes are TRBV6-5 and TRBJ2-4; 9 bases match TRBD2. Germline V CDR1 and CDR2: MNHEY, SVGAGI. This CDR3 contains 17 residues. Trimming removed 0 bases from V and 1 base from J; junction bases left unmatched: 4. CDR3 sequence reads: CASSYSPSGAAKNIQYF. DNA of the CDR3: TGTGCCAGCAGTTACTCCCCTAGCGGGGCCGCCAAAAACATTCAGTACTTC.

This clonotype was observed a handful of times. The chain couples TRBV5-1 to TRBJ2-1; 15 bases map to TRBD2. V lost 4 bases to trimming and J lost 0 bases; unmatched junction nucleotides: 11. CDR3 length equals 20 residues. The germline V gene encodes CDR1 SGHRS and CDR2 YFSETQ. The CDR3 reads CASSPGLAGGQISSYNEQFF. CDR3 nucleotide sequence: TGCGCCAGCAGCCCCGGACTAGCGGGAGGGCAAATAAGCTCCTACAATGAGCAGTTCTTC. The full variable domain, rest sourced from reference TRBV5-1 and TRBJ2-1, is KAGVTQTPRYLIKTRGQQVTLSCSPISGHRSVSWYQQTPGQGLQFLFEYFSETQRNKGNFPGRFSGRQFSNSRSEMNVSTLELGDSALYLCASSPGLAGGQISSYNEQFFGPGTRLTVL.

This clonotype was detected ten times or more. This chain's CDR3 is CAWSVQGTYEQYF. The CDR3 DNA reads as TGTGCCTGGAGTGTACAGGGGACCTACGAGCAGTACTTC. The chain combines TRBV30 with TRBJ2-7; TRBD1 agrees at 7 bases. The V gene's germline CDR1 is GTSNPN and CDR2 SVGIG (reference sequence). V lost 0 bases, J lost 2 bases, and 1 base stayed unmatched. The CDR3 consists of 13 residues.

This clonotype was seen a handful of times. The genes are TRBV20-1 and TRBJ2-1; TRBD1 matches at 8 bases. V was clipped by 6 bases and J by 9 bases; unmatched bases: 19. The germline V gene encodes CDR1 DFQATT and CDR2 SNEGSKA (reference sequence). The CDR3 spans 16 residues. The CDR3 reads CSAPTPTGGLFSEQFF. The CDR3 nucleotides are TGCAGTGCCCCAACTCCAACAGGGGGTCTATTTAGTGAGCAGTTCTTC.

This clonotype was recorded a few times. V is TRBV5-1 and J is TRBJ1-1; D is ambiguous. The V end lost 1 base, the J end lost 6 bases, and 10 bases lay between the germline ends. The germline CDR1 and CDR2 sequences are SGHRS and YFSETQ. This CDR3 has 13 amino acids. CDR3 DNA: TGCGCCAGCAGCTTGAATACGGGCGCTGAAGCTTTCTTT. Protein: CASSLNTGAEAFF. The whole variable domain, remainder taken from reference TRBV5-1 and TRBJ1-1, is KAGVTQTPRYLIKTRGQQVTLSCSPISGHRSVSWYQQTPGQGLQFLFEYFSETQRNKGNFPGRFSGRQFSNSRSEMNVSTLELGDSALYLCASSLNTGAEAFFGQGTRLTVV.

This clonotype was found a few times. The chain carries TRBV11-1 and TRBJ2-1; D remains ambiguous. V lost 3 bases and J 10 bases, leaving 10 bases between the germline ends. Per the germline V gene, CDR1 is SGHAT and CDR2 is FQDESV (reference sequence). CDR3 length: 12 amino acids. The CDR3 bases are TGTGCCAGCAGCTTGGCCCCAAGGGAGCAGTTCTTC. It yields the protein CASSLAPREQFF.

This clonotype was picked up a small number of times. CDR3 sequence: CSARELAGSSYNEQFF. As DNA, the CDR3 is TGCAGTGCTAGAGAACTAGCTGGGAGCTCCTACAATGAGCAGTTCTTC. This chain connects TRBV20-1 to TRBJ2-1, with D perhaps TRBD2 (6 bases). The germline V gene has CDR1 DFQATT and CDR2 SNEGSKA (reference sequence). The CDR3 totals 16 residues. Deletions cut 0 bases from V and 0 bases from J, with 12 bases between.